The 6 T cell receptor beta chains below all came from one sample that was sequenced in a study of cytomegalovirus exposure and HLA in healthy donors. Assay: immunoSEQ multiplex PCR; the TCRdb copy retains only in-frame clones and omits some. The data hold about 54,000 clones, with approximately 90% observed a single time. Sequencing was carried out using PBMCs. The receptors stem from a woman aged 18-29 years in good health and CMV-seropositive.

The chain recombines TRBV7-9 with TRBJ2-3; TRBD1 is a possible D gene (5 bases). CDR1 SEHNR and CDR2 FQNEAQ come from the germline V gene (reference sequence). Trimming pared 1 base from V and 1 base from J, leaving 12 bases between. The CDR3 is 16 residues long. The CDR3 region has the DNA TGTGCCAGCAGCTTAGAGCGTGCCAGGGGCACAGATACGCAGTATTTT. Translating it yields CASSLERARGTDTQYF. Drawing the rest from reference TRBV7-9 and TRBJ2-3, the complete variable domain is DTGVSQNPRHKITKRGQNVTFRCDPISEHNRLYWYRQTLGQGPEFLTYFQNEAQLEKSRLLSDRFSAERPKGSFSTLEIQRTEQGDSAMYLCASSLERARGTDTQYFGPGTRLTVL.

CDR3 in amino acids: CASSLGQGSYGYTF. The DNA of the CDR3 is TGTGCCAGCAGTTTAGGACAGGGGAGTTATGGCTACACCTTC. V gene TRBV28 combines with J gene TRBJ1-2; 9 bases are shared with TRBD1. Germline CDR1 MDHEN, CDR2 SYDVKM. The CDR3 covers 14 residues. Trimming at V came to 2 bases and at J to 5 bases, leaving 3 bases not matched to a gene.

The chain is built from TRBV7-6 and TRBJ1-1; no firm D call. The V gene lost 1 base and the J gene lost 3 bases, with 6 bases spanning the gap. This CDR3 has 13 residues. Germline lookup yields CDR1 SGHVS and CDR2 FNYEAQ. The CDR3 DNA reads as TGTGCCAGCAGCTTAGTTCGGGACACTGAAGCTTTCTTT. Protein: CASSLVRDTEAFF.

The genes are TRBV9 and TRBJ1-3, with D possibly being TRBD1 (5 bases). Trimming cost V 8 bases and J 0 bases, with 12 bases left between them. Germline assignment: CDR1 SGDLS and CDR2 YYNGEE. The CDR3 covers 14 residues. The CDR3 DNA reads TGTGCCAGTACTATGGGGGGCTCTGGAAACACCATATATTTT. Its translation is CASTMGGSGNTIYF.

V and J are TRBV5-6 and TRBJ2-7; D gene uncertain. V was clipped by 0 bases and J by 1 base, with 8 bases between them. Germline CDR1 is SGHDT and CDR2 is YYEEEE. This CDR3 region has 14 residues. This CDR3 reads CASSLGGGSYEQYF. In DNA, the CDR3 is TGTGCCAGCAGCTTGGGAGGTGGGTCCTACGAGCAGTACTTC.

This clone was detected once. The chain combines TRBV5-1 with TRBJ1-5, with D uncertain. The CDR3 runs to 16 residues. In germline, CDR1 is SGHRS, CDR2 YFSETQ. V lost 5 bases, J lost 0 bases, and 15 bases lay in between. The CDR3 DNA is TGCGCCAGCAGTCTCGGTACTGGACTTAGCAATCAGCCCCAGCATTTT. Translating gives CASSLGTGLSNQPQHF.